This T cell receptor (beta chain) was recovered during a study of tumor-infiltrating lymphocytes in primary liver carcinoma. The germline V gene encodes CDR1 MNHNY and CDR2 SVGAGI (reference sequence). The CDR3 loop spans 13 amino acids. From unsorted bulk tissue weighing about 20-33 mg, DNA and RNA were co-extracted. Points on this clonotype: A junction end diverges from the germline sequence, so it may reflect a read error.

With 500 ng total RNA as template and a constant-region primer, TCR beta cDNA was made. Three rounds of nested multiplex PCR with slightly modified ARM-PCR produced TCR beta libraries. The two initial PCR rounds, roughly 9 cycles each, used TRBV1-TRBV30 forward and C-beta reverse primers. One entry per CDR3 protein results from TCRdb running MiXCR on the multiplex PCR reads. The sample yields more than 85,000 distinct CDR3 sequences, approximately 80% seen once. This sequence joins TRBV6-6 and TRBJ2-3; tentative D call: TRBD1 (6 bases). Material: liver tumor tissue from sampling region 3. Subset denoted: tumor region T3, left-lateral pole. The source of this sequence is a man aged 40-49 years with primary liver carcinoma and hepatitis B virus infection. CDR3 in amino acids: CAGNRESTDTKYF. CDR3 coding DNA: TGTGCCGGCAACAGGGAGAGCACAGATACGAAGTATTTT.